In its sample, the clone carrying this T cell receptor beta chain was seen a few times. Its antigen is not identified. A single record per CDR3 protein comes from TCRdb applying MiXCR to the 5' RACE reads. The sample has 300,000 to 350,000 distinct CDR3 sequences; about 13% are singletons. This record comes from a study of T-cell memory formation after mild COVID-19. Study-level information: Largely, the TCR clusters proved donor specific.

Study observations and caveats: CD4/CD8 balance characterized clones contracting day 15 to 85, and CD4+ skew characterized later expanders. Memory cells collected pre-infection included some clones that later responded, suggesting cross-reactive memory joined.

The specimen was PBMCs or a T cell subset sorted from them (not recorded which). This clonotype was sampled from a man younger than 35 who had mild COVID-19 (a few samples of this study predate the infection). Cell type and time point are not known.

For the CDR3, the DNA is TGTGCCAGCAGTACACAGGGGACTTTTCAGCCCCAGCATTTT. Amino acids: CASSTQGTFQPQHF. This rearrangement joins TRBV12-3 or TRBV12-4 to TRBJ1-5; TRBD1 matches at 7 bases. The V gene end was trimmed by 5 bases and the J gene end by 6 bases; junction bases not matched to a gene: 7. The CDR3 contains 14 residues.